This T cell receptor (beta chain) was obtained from a study of T cells in Graves' hyperthyroidism and ophthalmopathy (dated 2019 in TCRdb). Background on the whole study: Peripheral blood samples were taken at initial diagnosis, before any treatment was given. According to the paper, TCR Vbeta CDR3 sequencing was carried out on around 140 peripheral blood samples, which came from 40 to 45 ophthalmopathy, about 75 hyperthyroidism and approximately 17 progressor patients. Prospective prediction of ophthalmopathy was tested in an independent validation cohort of 18 to 20 hyperthyroidism patients and 17 patients who later progressed to ophthalmopathy. Once sampling was done, hyperthyroidism patients were given methimazole at a starting dose of 30 mg daily, whereas ophthalmopathy patients were given high-dose intravenous methylprednisolone. To identify TCR V-J signatures that set the groups apart, the researchers used a discovery cohort of 100 patients, made up of 40 to 45 with Graves' ophthalmopathy and 57 with stable Graves' hyperthyroidism. For training and testing, the 80 to 100 patients in the discovery cohort were randomly divided in a 7:3 ratio. In roughly six Graves' hyperthyroidism patients, the study also compared T-cell repertoires from thyroid tissue with T-cell repertoires from blood. The paper's findings and limits, for the study overall: In validation, progression to ophthalmopathy was predicted by the model with approximately 67% sensitivity and 72% to 85% specificity, a median of approximately 7.1 months before onset. A 13 V-J signature model separated ophthalmopathy from stable hyperthyroidism, with about 88% sensitivity and 81.08% specificity in cross-validation and 80%/75% in testing. Blood samples also contained most of the expanded thyroid clonotypes (frequency above 0.001), which suggests that blood repertoires may reflect thyroid immune responses. Sample size was not statistically predetermined, and blinding of investigators to group allocation was not performed.

TCR beta CDR3 regions were amplified from RNA transcripts. A first-round RT-PCR of the TCR CDR3 used the HTBI primer set with the Qiagen OneStep RT-PCR kit. A second multiplex PCR round built the libraries, followed by size selection and purification. Libraries were sequenced paired-end with 100 bp reads on an Illumina HiSeq2000. Under the source paper's analysis protocol: SOAPnuke was used to process the raw data, removing reads that contained adapters or uncalled bases, had a mean Phred below 15, or lacked an exact match to the constant primer or identifier. COPE v1.2.5 was used to merge high-quality paired reads, and clonotypes were defined as unique nucleotide sequences. Clonotypes were aligned to IMGT TRBV, TRBD and TRBJ reference segments using MiTCR v1.1. Only V-J combinations with frequency above 0.0001, covering about 99% of repertoires, were analysed. A TCS score was defined as the ratio of F50 (clonal expansion) to E x V (chaos), with BLOSUM62-based TCRdist applied between CDR3 peptides within each V-J. Welch's t-statistics and random forest reduced 500 to 550 V-J features to about 13, which were used in a naive Bayes classifier (R e1071). TCRdb handled the public reads itself, with Q25 trimming in fastp and clone calling in MiXCR, and kept productive beta chains. CDR3 protein duplicates are merged, each entry listing the most common genes and DNA. TCRdb's processing, not the study's, gives the V and J calls here. Present in this sample are fewer than 450,000 distinct CDR3 sequences, roughly 18% of which were seen just once. About 38% of the sample goes to the ten largest clones.

This clonotype occurred a few times. The clone's antigen remains unknown. Per-base qualities were not stored, and no clone one base away is much larger. At the junction V is shortened by 6 bases and J by 5 bases, with 16 bases in between. CDR1 and CDR2 were assigned from the germline V gene (reference sequence) as DFQATT and SNEGSKA. From the cysteine up to the phenylalanine, the CDR3 has a length of 13 residues. Of the read, only the CDR3 DNA is kept; its 39 bases are in frame from base 1. Ophthalmopathy patients had moderately to severely active disease, with a Clinical Activity Score of 3 or more, a NOSPECS grade of 4 or more, and a disease duration of less than 3 months. The study excluded patients with uncontrolled infections, other autoimmune diseases, pregnancy or lactation. Clinical symptoms, serum thyroxine and TRAb, thyroid ultrasound, and orbital computed tomography formed the basis for the diagnoses. PBMCs were separated from 8 to 10 ml of fresh peripheral blood using Ficoll-Paque density gradient centrifugation. Total RNA was extracted with Trizol reagent, and quality was checked on an Agilent 2100 Bioanalyzer.

Material: blood. The rearranged segments are TRBV20-1 and TRBJ1-1; TRBD1 is possibly the D segment (5 matching bases). The receptor's source is a man between 18 and 29 years old with Graves' ophthalmopathy. DNA sequence: TGCAGTGCCGATCTTCAGGGTGGTACTGAAGCTTTCTTT. This encodes CSADLQGGTEAFF.